These T cell receptor beta chains were read from a single sample in a study of CD8+ T cells in alopecia areata. This table comes from immunoSEQ multiplex PCR, and its TCRdb copy is limited to in-frame clones, with some not included. Of just over 150,000 clones in the sample, under 60% were seen once. Here the sequenced sample was CD8+ T cells sorted from blood, taken at week 0. Source of these receptors: a human donor with alopecia areata. CDR3s include the opening cysteine and the closing phenylalanine or tryptophan. Fields, in order: CDR3 DNA, CDR3 protein, V gene, D gene, J gene, clone size. A D gene is named only where the DNA matches it firmly. Where a row states a size, it is once, few, many or the class of an expanded clone; other rows omit it.

TGTGCCAGCAGCCCGTACGACAGCTATCAGCCCCAGCATTTT | CASSPYDSYQPQHF | TRBV6-5 | NA | TRBJ1-5 | once
TGTGCCAGCAGCCCGGGACTATTCACCGGGGAGCTGTTTTTT | CASSPGLFTGELFF | TRBV6-5 | TRBD2 | TRBJ2-2 | once
TGCAGCGTCGAACTAGCGGGGTACCAAGAGACCCAGTACTTC | CSVELAGYQETQYF | TRBV29-1 | TRBD2 | TRBJ2-5 | few
TGTGCCAGCAGTCTCGCAAGGGACAGTCGCTACGAGCAGTACTTC | CASSLARDSRYEQYF | TRBV13 | TRBD1 | TRBJ2-7 | few
TGTGCCAGCAGCGGGAGGGGGGCAGATACGCAGTATTTT | CASSGRGADTQYF | TRBV2 | TRBD2 | TRBJ2-3 | NA
TGTGCCAGCAGGACAGGACAGGAGCCCCAGCATTTT | CASRTGQEPQHF | TRBV6-5 | TRBD1 | TRBJ1-5 | once
TGTGCCAGCAGCGTAGACGTCATATCTAGCACAGATACGCAGTATTTT | CASSVDVISSTDTQYF | TRBV9 | NA | TRBJ2-3 | few
TGTGCCAGCAGTTTATACTGGAACACTGAAGCTTTCTTT | CASSLYWNTEAFF | TRBV6-5 | NA | TRBJ1-1 | few
TGTGCCAGCAGCCTGGGACTTGCCGACGGGCAGTACTTC | CASSLGLADGQYF | TRBV28 | NA | TRBJ2-7 | few
TGCAGCGTTGAAGGAGCTTTGGGGGCTTCGACTGAAGCTTTCTTT | CSVEGALGASTEAFF | TRBV29-1 | NA | TRBJ1-1 | NA
TGTGCCAGCAGCTTGGAACCGGGACAAGGGCCGGAAAACATTCAGTACTTC | CASSLEPGQGPENIQYF | TRBV11-2 | NA | TRBJ2-4 | NA
TGCGCCACCCCTGGATTGGGGGAAGGCTCACCCCTCCACTTT | CATPGLGEGSPLHF | TRBV10-2 | NA | TRBJ1-6 | few
TGTGCCAGCAGTTACTCGGGACAGCGGTACCAAGAGACCCAGTACTTC | CASSYSGQRYQETQYF | TRBV6-5 | TRBD1 | TRBJ2-5 | NA
TGTGCCTGGAGCTCCAGGGGCAATCAGCCCCAGCATTTT | CAWSSRGNQPQHF | TRBV30 | NA | TRBJ1-5 | NA
TGCAGCGTTGAAGTTCGGGGCACCTCCTACGAGCAGTACTTC | CSVEVRGTSYEQYF | TRBV29-1 | NA | TRBJ2-7 | few
TGTGCCAGTAGTATAGATCTCCGGGGCAGGGGCCGAGGAGGCTACACCTTC | CASSIDLRGRGRGGYTF | TRBV19 | NA | TRBJ1-2 | NA
TGTGCCAGCAGTTACAGTAAGGGGTCCGGGGAGCTGTTTTTT | CASSYSKGSGELFF | TRBV6-6 | NA | TRBJ2-2 | NA
TGTGCCAGCAGTACTCGAGTTAAAGCTTTCTTT | CASSTRVKAFF | TRBV6-6 | NA | TRBJ1-1 | NA
TGTGCCTGGAGTGTAGGGACAGGGGGCCATGGCTACACCTTC | CAWSVGTGGHGYTF | TRBV30 | TRBD1 | TRBJ1-2 | few
TGTGCCTGGTCCCCCCGGGGGGGATATAGAACCTACGAGCAGTACTTC | CAWSPRGGYRTYEQYF | TRBV30 | TRBD2 | TRBJ2-7 | NA
TGTGCCAGCAGCTCACCTAGCGTGATGCTCAATGAGCAGTTCTTC | CASSSPSVMLNEQFF | TRBV7-9 | NA | TRBJ2-1 | few
TGTGCCAGCTTTCCCAAGGCCCTTCTATATGGCTACACCTTC | CASFPKALLYGYTF | TRBV7-3 | NA | TRBJ1-2 | few
TGTGCCTGGGGGACTATTCCGGGACAGCTAGCCAAAAACATTCAGTACTTC | CAWGTIPGQLAKNIQYF | TRBV30 | NA | TRBJ2-4 | NA